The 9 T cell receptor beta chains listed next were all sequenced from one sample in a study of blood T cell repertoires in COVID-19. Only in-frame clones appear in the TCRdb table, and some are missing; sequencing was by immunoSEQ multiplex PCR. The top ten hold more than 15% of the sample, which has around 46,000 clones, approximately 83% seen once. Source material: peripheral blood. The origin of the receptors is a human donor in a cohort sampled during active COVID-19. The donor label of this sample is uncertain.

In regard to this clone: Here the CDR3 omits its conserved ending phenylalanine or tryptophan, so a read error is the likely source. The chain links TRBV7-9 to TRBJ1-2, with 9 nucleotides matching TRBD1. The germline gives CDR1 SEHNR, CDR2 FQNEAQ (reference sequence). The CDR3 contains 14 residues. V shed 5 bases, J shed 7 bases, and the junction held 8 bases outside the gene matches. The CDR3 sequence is CASSRDRDSFGYTL. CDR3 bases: TGTGCCAGCAGCCGGGACAGGGATAGTTTTGGCTACACCCTC.

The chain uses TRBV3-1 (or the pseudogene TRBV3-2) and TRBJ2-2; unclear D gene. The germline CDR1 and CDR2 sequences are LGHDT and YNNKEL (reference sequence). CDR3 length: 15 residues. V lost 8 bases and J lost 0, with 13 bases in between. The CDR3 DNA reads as TGTGCCAGCCGCTCGGCGGAGACGAACACCGGGGAGCTGTTTTTT. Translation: CASRSAETNTGELFF.

CDR3 DNA sequence: TGTGCCAGCAGTTTACGGGGGGGCCACATTGAGCAGTTCTTC. This sequence encodes CASSLRGGHIEQFF. The chain carries TRBV27 and TRBJ2-1; 8 nucleotides align to TRBD2. The trim removed 2 bases at V and 9 bases at J, leaving 6 bases unmatched. The CDR3 runs to 14 residues. Germline CDR1 reads MNHEY; CDR2 reads SMNVEV (reference sequence).

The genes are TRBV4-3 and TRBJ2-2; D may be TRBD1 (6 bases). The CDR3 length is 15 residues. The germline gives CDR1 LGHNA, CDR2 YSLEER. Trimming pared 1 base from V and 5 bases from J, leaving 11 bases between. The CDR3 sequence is CASSQVNRVTGELFF. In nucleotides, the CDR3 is TGCGCCAGCAGCCAAGTAAACAGGGTTACCGGGGAGCTGTTTTTT.

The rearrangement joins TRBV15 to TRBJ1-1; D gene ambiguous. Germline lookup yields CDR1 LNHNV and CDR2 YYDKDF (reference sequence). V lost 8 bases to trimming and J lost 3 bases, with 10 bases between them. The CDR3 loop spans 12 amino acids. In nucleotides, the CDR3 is TGTGCCACCCGCCGGGGTTACACTGAAGCTTTCTTT. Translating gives CATRRGYTEAFF.

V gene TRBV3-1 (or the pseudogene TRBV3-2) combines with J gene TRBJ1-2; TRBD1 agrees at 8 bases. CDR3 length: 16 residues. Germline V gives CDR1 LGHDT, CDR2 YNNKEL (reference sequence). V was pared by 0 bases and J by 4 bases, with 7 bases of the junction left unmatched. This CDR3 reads CASSQDLDRAAYGYTF. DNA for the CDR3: TGTGCCAGCAGCCAAGATTTGGACAGGGCGGCCTATGGCTACACCTTC.

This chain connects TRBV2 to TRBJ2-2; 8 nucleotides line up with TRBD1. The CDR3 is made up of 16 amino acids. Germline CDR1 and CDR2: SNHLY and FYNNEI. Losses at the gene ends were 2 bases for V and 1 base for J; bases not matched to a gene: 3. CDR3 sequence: CASSEPGQGNTGELFF. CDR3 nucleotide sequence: TGTGCCAGCAGTGAACCCGGACAGGGGAACACCGGGGAGCTGTTTTTT.

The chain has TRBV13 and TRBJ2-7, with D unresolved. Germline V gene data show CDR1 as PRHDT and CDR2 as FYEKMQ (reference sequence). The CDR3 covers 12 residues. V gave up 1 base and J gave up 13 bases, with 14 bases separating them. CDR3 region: CASSLDRLSRYF. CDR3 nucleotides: TGTGCCAGCAGCTTAGACCGACTCTCGCGATACTTC.

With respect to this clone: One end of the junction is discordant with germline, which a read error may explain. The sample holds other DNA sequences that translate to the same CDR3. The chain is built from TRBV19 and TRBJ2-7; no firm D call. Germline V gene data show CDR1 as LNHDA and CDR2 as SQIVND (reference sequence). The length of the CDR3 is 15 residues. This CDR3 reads CASSIGRVGAYEQYF. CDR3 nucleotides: TGTGCCAGTAGTATCGGTCGGGTCGGAGCCTACGAGCAGTACTTT.